This TCR beta chain originates from a study of shared clonotypes between healthy human individuals. About the research overall: Used for every donor were three CD4 naive, three CD4 memory, two CD8 naive and one CD8 memory plate.

Every subset had its genomic DNA shared out evenly among several immunoSEQ plates. Per sorted-subset replicate PCR, input was approximately 0.2 ug DNA, representing about 29,000 T cell genomes. The protocol was immunoSEQ multiplex PCR, while the TCRdb copy is restricted to in-frame clones and leaves out a portion. The sample includes over a million clones, about 75% seen only once; the top ten take about 1.5%. Study-wide results and caveats: A generally larger estimated richness was seen in naive subsets than in memory subsets.

Germline V gene sequence: CDR1 SEHNR, CDR2 FQNEAQ (reference sequence). The V gene lost 5 bases and the J gene lost 2 bases, with 6 bases spanning the gap. The CDR3 is 12 residues long. On this clone itself: No antigen is known for it.

The clonotype was recovered from a man aged 18 to 35 in good health. The source material was memory CD4+ T cells sorted from blood. Specified subset: CD45RA-negative fraction. The J gene is TRBJ2-5, the V gene TRBV7-9; D unresolved. The CDR3 DNA sequence: TGTGCCAGCAGCCCCCTACAAGAGACCCAGTACTTC. Translated: CASSPLQETQYF.